Sequencing of this T cell receptor beta chain was carried out in a study of cytomegalovirus exposure and HLA in healthy donors (dated by TCRdb to 2017 to 2019). About the study as a whole: According to an earlier analysis of a few hundred of the donors, 150 million to 200 million T cells yielded 95 million to 140 million unique TCR beta sequences and more than 250 Gb of sequence data. An early release that covered about 600 HLA-typed donors contained approximately 300 gigabases of sequencing data and around 80 million unique TCR sequences. Among the roughly 400 genotyped donors, under 90% belonged to the genetic ancestry cluster associated with self-reported Caucasian donors. The study aimed to test whether signatures of past pathogen exposure could be identified by cataloging public T cell receptors. The study profiled the T cell repertoires of 550 to 700 subjects by immunosequencing and related them to cytomegalovirus serostatus. Along with the approximately 650-subject first cohort, a separate validation cohort of around 110 different subjects was used. To predict cytomegalovirus infection status, the study combined high-throughput TCR immunosequencing, statistical association of individual TCRs with disease status, and machine learning. In a later analysis, previously published TCR beta repertoires from 666 donors were re-analyzed and high-resolution HLA genotyping was added so that TCR occurrence patterns could be studied. In the later analysis, no new phenotypic data were used to find candidate immune exposures; instead, reliance was placed on TCR beta sequences and their occurrence across donors. An earlier analysis of 587 of the donors used high-throughput TCR beta sequencing to judge whether each TCR beta V gene segment behaved as functional or pseudogenic. Donor age, sex, ethnicity and CMV serostatus were compiled together with the repertoire data. Genome-wide SNP genotypes for about three fifths of the roughly 670 donors were used in a later genetic analysis, which treated that subset as a discovery cohort. Every discovery cohort repertoire had been produced on one sequencing platform. HLA typing included class I and class II loci at four-digit resolution. Typing coverage varied by locus: roughly 629-640 donors for A, B, C, DRB1 and DQB1; more than 500 for DQA1; 600 to 610 for DPA1; approximately 470 for DPB1. A few DR-DQ haplotypes were handled as single units for association and clustering because linkage in the cohort was strong. On average, roughly 240,000 unique TCR beta nucleotide sequences were sequenced per donor among fewer than 500 genotyped donors of the cohort, with approximately 18% of those sequences being non-productive.

Beyond this particular receptor, the publication reports: In an earlier analysis of 500 to 650 of the donors, most TCR beta V segments appeared in productive rearrangements about 90% or about 30% of the time, broadly matching IMGT annotations. In this cohort, only TCR beta chains were sequenced, and detectable features were limited by the absence of alpha or paired-chain data. While some public TCRs were present in many individuals, most TCR sequences turned up only very rarely across donors. In a later analysis, HLA-associated TCR beta chains showed more clonal expansion and lower generation probabilities than non-associated chains that were equally common. A few of the identified cytomegalovirus-associated TCR beta chains were confirmed in vitro to be specific for cytomegalovirus antigens. According to a later genetic analysis, donors in an Asian-associated ancestry cluster had fewer N-insertions in productive TCRs than the approximately 700-donor mean. A later analysis associated approximately 17,000 TCR beta sequences with specific HLA alleles at a false discovery rate of 0.05. Strong co-occurrence of HLA alleles, especially DR and DQ, made assigning TCR associations to individual alleles difficult. A later analysis found that most CMV-associated TCR beta chains appeared HLA-restricted, with HLA associations seemingly driven largely by CMV exposure. A group of highly shared sequence variants was considered likely to be a technical artifact of the sequencing pipeline. A later genetic analysis associated a missense DCLRE1C variant with V-gene and J-gene trimming of TCR beta chains, and an independent cohort replicated the association. CMV serostatus was the only immune exposure information available for the cohort. It was suggested by the authors that the approach could potentially be generalized to other disease states and immunological phenotypes. Cytomegalovirus status was reported to be diagnosed by the classifier with high specificity and sensitivity in both the original and validation cohorts. Correlated functional status among segregating V segments might reflect linkage disequilibrium, but an unknown experimental factor could not be ruled out. A further reported finding was that TCR beta sequences accurately predicted the HLA-A and HLA-B alleles for most subjects in the first cohort. Some IMGT-functional V segments, including TRBV6-2 and TRBV6-3, could not be distinguished by the 87-base-pair reads and were therefore excluded. Because counts were too low, about 18 rarely observed V segments, including chromosome 9 orphons, were left out of the earlier analysis of about 620 of the donors. Because HLA typing was missing for some donors at each locus, association tests included only the typed subset. In a later analysis, TCR association rates were found to vary across HLA loci, with the most associated TCRs seen for DRB1 alleles and the fewest for HLA-C alleles. Roughly uniform sequencing depth across donors was assumed in presence/absence analyses, although this assumption may not hold. According to a later analysis, parvovirus B19, influenza, CMV and Epstein-Barr virus appeared linked to several top co-occurrence clusters. The study listed approximately 150 TCR beta chains as associated with cytomegalovirus.

V was cut back by 0 bases and J by 1 base, leaving a gap of 9 bases between them. The germline V gene specifies MGHRA as CDR1 and YSYEKL as CDR2. Including the terminal cysteine and phenylalanine, the CDR3 comprises 15 residues. Kept here is only the CDR3 DNA, which spans 45 bases and is read in frame from base 1. The cohort consisted of 670 or so healthy bone marrow donors. Cohort members were all nominally healthy when sampled, although unrecorded immune exposures were likely present. The donor was CMV seronegative and was included in the group of 352 seronegative cohort members. Each donor provided a peripheral blood sample, and peripheral blood mononuclear cells were used for TCR beta sequencing. Genomic DNA was extracted from the blood cell samples with the Qiagen DNeasy Blood Extraction Kit. The library was prepared using the immunoSEQ multiplex PCR assay. The multiplex PCR relied on a mix of 60 forward primers for TCR Vbeta segments and 13 reverse primers for TCR Jbeta segments. The CDR3 region of rearranged TCR beta genes was amplified from genomic DNA with a multiplex PCR assay. The amplified TCR beta libraries were sequenced on the Illumina HiSeq System as 87-base-pair reads. The authors' pipeline ran thus. In a later analysis, approximately 74 million unique TCR beta chains were counted across the 500 to 850 repertoires, and roughly 9.9 million of these chains were shared by at least two donors. Raw reads were error-corrected and collapsed into unique sequences by a nearest-neighbor algorithm in which closely related sequences were merged to remove PCR and sequencing errors. Alignment of CDR3 sequences to IMGT reference sequences was used to assign V, D and J gene segments. Each retained sequence needed at least a six-nucleotide match to both a V gene segment and a J gene segment. Rearrangements were called productive when the CDR3 lacked stop codons and stayed in frame with V and J; all others were non-productive. CDR3 was defined by IMGT convention, running from the second conserved V-encoded cysteine to the conserved J-encoded phenylalanine. The earlier analysis of 587 of the donors excluded any sequence lacking an unambiguous match to a single V gene segment. An earlier analysis of 500 to 600 of the donors classified V segments as functional when productive rearrangements were above 56.7% and as segregating when the standard deviation between donors was above 5%. To diagnose cytomegalovirus status from the catalog of TCR beta chain sequences, a statistical classification framework was built. A later analysis assigned V and J genes by comparing TCR nucleotide sequences with IMGT/GENE-DB human TR gene sequences. Using the TCRdist pipeline, a later analysis assigned CDR3 sequences along with most-parsimonious VDJ recombination scenarios. In a later analysis, each TCR beta chain was defined by its CDR3 amino acid sequence together with its V-gene family, and reads without a unique V-gene family were excluded. To address suspected cross-contamination and a sequencing artifact, a later analysis removed over 500 highly shared, low-generation-probability nucleotide sequences. A later analysis calculated a clonal expansion index for each public chain from normalized within-repertoire ranks of inferred template counts. Generation probabilities in a later analysis came from a VDJ recombination model fitted to out-of-frame rearrangements, and those results were checked against IGoR. In a later analysis, TCR-TCR, TCR-HLA and TCR-CMV co-occurrence was scored with hypergeometric tests, and a repertoire-size bias correction was applied to TCR pairs. False discovery rates were estimated in a later analysis by permuting HLA or CMV assignments 20 times. In a later analysis, co-occurring TCRs were grouped using DBSCAN, with TCRdist sequence similarity added in when clustering inside HLA-allele-positive subsets. Repertoires with fewer than 30,000 or more than 120,000 public chains were left out of co-occurrence clustering, as were about 5 repertoires with anomalous nucleotide sharing. TCRdb re-hosts the immuneACCESS table, in-frame sequences only. Its copies lack some clones; in the studies checked, an unresolved V gene accounts for under half of them, and the cause for the rest is not known. D and trimming come from the DNA, and the V and J calls and clone size come from that table. The sample has approximately 150,000 clones on record, approximately 74% of them singletons. Under 3.5% of the sample comes from the top ten.

Concerning this clone itself: Its antigen is not yet known. Nothing much larger sits one base from this clone, and base qualities are not available.

Specimen: PBMCs. The rearranged chain carries TRBV4-1 and TRBJ1-1; a tentative D call is TRBD1 (5 bases match). This TCR came from a woman younger than 45 in good health and CMV-seronegative. The sequence in DNA is TGCGCCAGCAGCCAAGATGGCAGGGCGAACACTGAAGCTTTCTTT. Its translation is CASSQDGRANTEAFF.